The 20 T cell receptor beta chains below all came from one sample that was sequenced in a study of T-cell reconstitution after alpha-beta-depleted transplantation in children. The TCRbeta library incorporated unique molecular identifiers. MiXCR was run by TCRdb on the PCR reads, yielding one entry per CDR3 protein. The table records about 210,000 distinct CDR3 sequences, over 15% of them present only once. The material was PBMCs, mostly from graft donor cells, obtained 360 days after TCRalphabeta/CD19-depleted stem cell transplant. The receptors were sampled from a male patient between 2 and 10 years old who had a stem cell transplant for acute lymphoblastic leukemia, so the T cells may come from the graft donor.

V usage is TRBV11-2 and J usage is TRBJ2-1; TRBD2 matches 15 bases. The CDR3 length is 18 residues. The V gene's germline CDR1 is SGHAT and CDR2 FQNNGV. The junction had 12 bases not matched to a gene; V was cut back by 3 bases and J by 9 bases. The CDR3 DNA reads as TGTGCCAGCAGCTTCCCCCCCGGGACTAGCGGGAGGACGGCTGAGCAGTTCTTC. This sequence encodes CASSFPPGTSGRTAEQFF.

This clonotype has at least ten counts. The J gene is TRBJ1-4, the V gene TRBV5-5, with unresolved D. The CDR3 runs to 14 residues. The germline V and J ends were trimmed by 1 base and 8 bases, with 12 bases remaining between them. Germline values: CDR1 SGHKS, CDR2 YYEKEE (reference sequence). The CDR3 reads CASSLYQVQEKLFF. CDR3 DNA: TGTGCCAGCAGCTTGTACCAGGTTCAGGAAAAACTGTTTTTT. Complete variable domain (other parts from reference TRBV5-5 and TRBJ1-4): DAGVTQSPTHLIKTRGQQVTLRCSPISGHKSVSWYQQVLGQGPQFIFQYYEKEERGRGNFPDRFSARQFPNYSSELNVNALLLGDSALYLCASSLYQVQEKLFFGSGTQLSVL.

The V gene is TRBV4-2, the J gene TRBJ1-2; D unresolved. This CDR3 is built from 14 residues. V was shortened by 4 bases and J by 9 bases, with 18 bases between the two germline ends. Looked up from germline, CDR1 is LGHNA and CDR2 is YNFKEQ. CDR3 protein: CASSPGLAGPRYTF. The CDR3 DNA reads TGTGCCAGCAGCCCGGGTTTGGCCGGCCCTCGCTACACCTTC.

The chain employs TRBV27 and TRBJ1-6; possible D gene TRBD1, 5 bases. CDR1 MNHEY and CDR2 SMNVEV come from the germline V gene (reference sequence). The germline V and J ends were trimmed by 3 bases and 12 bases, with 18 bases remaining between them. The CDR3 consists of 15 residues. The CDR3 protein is CASSLSFRGPGPLHF. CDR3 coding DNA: TGTGCCAGCAGTTTGTCTTTTCGGGGCCCGGGACCCCTCCACTTT.

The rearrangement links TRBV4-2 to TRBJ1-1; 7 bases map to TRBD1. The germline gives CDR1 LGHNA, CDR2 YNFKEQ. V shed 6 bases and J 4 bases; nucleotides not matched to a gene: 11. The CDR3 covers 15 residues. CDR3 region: CASREGGAGGTEAFF. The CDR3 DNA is TGTGCCAGCAGAGAAGGGGGCGCAGGAGGCACTGAAGCTTTCTTT.

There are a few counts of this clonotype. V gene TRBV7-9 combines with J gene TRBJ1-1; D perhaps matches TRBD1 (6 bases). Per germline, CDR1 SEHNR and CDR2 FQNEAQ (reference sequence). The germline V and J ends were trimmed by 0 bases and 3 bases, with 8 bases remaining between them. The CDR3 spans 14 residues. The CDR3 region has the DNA TGTGCCAGCAGCTTAGCCGAGGGGGACACTGAAGCTTTCTTT. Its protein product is CASSLAEGDTEAFF.

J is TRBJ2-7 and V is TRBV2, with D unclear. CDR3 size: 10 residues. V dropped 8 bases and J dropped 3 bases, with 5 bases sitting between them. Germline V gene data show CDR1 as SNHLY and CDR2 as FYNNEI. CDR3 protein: CASRYYEQYF. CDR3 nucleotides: TGTGCCAGCCGTTACTACGAGCAGTACTTC.

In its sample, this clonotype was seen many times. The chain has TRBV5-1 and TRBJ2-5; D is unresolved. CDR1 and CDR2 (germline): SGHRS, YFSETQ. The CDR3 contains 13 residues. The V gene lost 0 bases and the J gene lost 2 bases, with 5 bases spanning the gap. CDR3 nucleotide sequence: TGCGCCAGCAGCTTGGAAGGTCAAGAGACCCAGTACTTC. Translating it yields CASSLEGQETQYF. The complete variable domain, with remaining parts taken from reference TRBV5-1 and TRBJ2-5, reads KAGVTQTPRYLIKTRGQQVTLSCSPISGHRSVSWYQQTPGQGLQFLFEYFSETQRNKGNFPGRFSGRQFSNSRSEMNVSTLELGDSALYLCASSLEGQETQYFGPGTRLLVL.

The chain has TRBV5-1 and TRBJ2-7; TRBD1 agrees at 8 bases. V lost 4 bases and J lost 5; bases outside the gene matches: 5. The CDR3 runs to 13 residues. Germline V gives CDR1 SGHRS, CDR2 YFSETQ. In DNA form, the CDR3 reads TGCGCCAGCAGCCACCCAGGGGGCAACGAGCAGTACTTC. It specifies CASSHPGGNEQYF.

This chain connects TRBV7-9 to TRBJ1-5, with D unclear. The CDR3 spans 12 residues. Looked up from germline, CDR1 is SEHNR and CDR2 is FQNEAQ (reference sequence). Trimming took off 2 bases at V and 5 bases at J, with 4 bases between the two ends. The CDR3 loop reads CASSLHDQPQHF. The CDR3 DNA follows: TGTGCCAGCAGCTTACATGATCAGCCCCAGCATTTT.

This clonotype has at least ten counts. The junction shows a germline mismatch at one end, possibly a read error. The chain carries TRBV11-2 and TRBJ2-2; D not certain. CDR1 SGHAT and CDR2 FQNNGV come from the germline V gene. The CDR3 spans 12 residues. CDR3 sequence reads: CASSLNNGELFF. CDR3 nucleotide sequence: TGTGCCAGCAGCTTAAACAACGGGGAGCTGTTTTTT.

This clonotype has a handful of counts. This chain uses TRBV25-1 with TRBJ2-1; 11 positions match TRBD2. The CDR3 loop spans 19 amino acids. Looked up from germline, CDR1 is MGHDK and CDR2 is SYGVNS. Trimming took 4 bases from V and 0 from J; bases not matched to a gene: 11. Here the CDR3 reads CASSGASGRPDGSYNEQFF. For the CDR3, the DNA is TGTGCCAGCAGTGGGGCTAGCGGGAGGCCCGACGGCTCCTACAATGAGCAGTTCTTC.

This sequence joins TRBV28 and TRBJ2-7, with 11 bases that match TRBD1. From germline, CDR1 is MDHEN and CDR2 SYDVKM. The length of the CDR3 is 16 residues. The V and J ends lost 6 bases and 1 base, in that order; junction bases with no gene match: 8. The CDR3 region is CASSRDRGLVSYEQYF. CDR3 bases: TGTGCCAGCAGCCGGGACAGGGGGTTAGTATCCTACGAGCAGTACTTC.

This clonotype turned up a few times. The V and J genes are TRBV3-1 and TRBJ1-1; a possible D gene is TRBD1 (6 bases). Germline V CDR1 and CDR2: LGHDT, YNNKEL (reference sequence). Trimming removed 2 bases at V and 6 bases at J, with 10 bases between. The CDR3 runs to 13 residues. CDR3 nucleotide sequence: TGTGCCAGCAGCCAAACAGGGAAAGCTGAAGCTTTCTTT. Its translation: CASSQTGKAEAFF.

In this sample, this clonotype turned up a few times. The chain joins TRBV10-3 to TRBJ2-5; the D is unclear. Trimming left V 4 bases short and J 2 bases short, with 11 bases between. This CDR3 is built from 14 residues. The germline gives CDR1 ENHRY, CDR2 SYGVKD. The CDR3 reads CAISGMGFQETQYF. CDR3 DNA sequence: TGTGCCATCAGTGGAATGGGTTTTCAAGAGACCCAGTACTTC.

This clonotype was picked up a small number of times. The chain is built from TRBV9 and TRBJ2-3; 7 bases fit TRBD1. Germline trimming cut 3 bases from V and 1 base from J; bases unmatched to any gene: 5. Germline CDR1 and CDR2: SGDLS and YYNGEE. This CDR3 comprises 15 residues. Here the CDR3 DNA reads TGTGCCAGCAGCGCCGACAGGGTCGGCACAGATACGCAGTATTTT. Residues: CASSADRVGTDTQYF.

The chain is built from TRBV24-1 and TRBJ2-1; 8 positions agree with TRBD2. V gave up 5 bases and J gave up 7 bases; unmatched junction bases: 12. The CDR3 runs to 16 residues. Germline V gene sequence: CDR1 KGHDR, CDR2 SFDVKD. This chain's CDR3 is CATSGGRGAQWNEQFF. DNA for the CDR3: TGTGCCACCAGTGGCGGGCGGGGGGCTCAATGGAATGAGCAGTTCTTC.

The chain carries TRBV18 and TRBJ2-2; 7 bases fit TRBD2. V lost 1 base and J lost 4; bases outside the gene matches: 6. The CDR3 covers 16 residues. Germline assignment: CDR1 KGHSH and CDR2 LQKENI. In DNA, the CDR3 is TGTGCCAGCTCACCACTTGCGGGAGTGAGCACCGGGGAGCTGTTTTTT. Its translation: CASSPLAGVSTGELFF.

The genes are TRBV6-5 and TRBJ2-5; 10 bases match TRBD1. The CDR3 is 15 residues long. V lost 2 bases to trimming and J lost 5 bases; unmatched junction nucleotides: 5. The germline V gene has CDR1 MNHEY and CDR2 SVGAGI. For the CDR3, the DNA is TGTGCCAGCAGTTACGGACAGGGGGGCCGGGAGACCCAGTACTTC. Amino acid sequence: CASSYGQGGRETQYF.

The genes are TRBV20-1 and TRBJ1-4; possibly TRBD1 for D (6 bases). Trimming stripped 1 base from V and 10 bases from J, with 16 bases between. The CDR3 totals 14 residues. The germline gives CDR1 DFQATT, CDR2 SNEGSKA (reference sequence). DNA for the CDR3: TGCAGTGCTAGAGGCCCCGGGGGCCTCGGAAAACTGTTTTTT. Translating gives CSARGPGGLGKLFF.